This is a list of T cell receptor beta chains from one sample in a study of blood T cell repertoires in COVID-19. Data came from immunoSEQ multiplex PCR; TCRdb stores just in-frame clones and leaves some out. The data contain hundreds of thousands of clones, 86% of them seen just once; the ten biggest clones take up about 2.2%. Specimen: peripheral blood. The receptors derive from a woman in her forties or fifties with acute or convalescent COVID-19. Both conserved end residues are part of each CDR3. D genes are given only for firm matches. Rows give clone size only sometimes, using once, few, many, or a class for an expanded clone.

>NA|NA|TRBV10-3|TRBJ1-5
CAISEGVSNQPQHF
TGTGCCATCAGTGAAGGAGTAAGCAATCAGCCCCAGCATTTT
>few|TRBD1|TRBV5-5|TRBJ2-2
CASSSTGNPTGELFF
TGTGCCAGCAGCTCGACAGGGAACCCCACCGGGGAGCTGTTTTTT
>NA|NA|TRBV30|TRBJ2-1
CAWSRRVDNEQFF
TGTGCCTGGAGTCGGCGGGTAGACAATGAGCAGTTCTTC
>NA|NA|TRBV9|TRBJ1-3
CASSPGGGFSGNTIYF
TGTGCCAGCAGCCCGGGTGGGGGCTTCTCTGGAAACACCATATATTTT
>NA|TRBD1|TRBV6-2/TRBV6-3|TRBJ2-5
CASSRDSYQETQYF
TGTGCCAGCAGTCGGGACAGTTACCAAGAGACCCAGTACTTC
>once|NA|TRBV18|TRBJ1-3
CASSPSGTISGNTIYF
TGTGCCAGCTCACCGTCCGGGACAATCTCTGGAAACACCATATATTTT
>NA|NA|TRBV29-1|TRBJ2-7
CSVEDAYSEQYF
TGCAGCGTTGAAGACGCCTACAGCGAGCAGTACTTC
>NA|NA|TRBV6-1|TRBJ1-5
CASSDRDNQPQHF
TGTGCCAGCAGTGACAGGGACAATCAGCCCCAGCATTTT
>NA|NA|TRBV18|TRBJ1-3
CASHRGISGNTIYF
TGTGCCAGCCATCGGGGTATCTCTGGAAACACCATATATTTT
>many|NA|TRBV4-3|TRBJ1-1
CASSQDRRVNTEAFF
TGCGCCAGCAGCCAAGATCGGCGGGTGAACACTGAAGCTTTCTTT
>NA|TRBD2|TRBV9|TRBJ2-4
CASSVREGPKNIQYF
TGTGCCAGCAGCGTAAGGGAGGGGCCCAAAAACATTCAGTACTTC
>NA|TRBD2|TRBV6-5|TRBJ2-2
CASSRSGGTTGELFF
TGTGCCAGCAGCAGAAGCGGGGGGACCACCGGGGAGCTGTTTTTT
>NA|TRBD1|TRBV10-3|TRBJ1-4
CAISEQGGANEKLFF
TGTGCCATCAGTGAACAGGGGGGGGCGAATGAAAAACTGTTTTTT
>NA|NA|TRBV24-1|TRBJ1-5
CATSDRKLNQPQHF
TGTGCCACCAGTGACCGTAAGCTCAATCAGCCCCAGCATTTT
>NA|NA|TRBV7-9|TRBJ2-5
CASSQAGTQYF
TGTGCCAGCAGCCAAGCGGGGACCCAGTACTTC
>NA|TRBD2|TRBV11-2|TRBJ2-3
CASSWGLAGGDTQYF
TGTGCCAGCAGCTGGGGACTAGCGGGAGGGGATACGCAGTATTTT
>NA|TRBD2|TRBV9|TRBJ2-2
CASSVPSGGPNTGELFF
TGTGCCAGCAGCGTCCCTAGCGGGGGGCCCAACACCGGGGAGCTGTTTTTT
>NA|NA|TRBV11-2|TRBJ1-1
CASTPEPGWNTEAFF
TGTGCCAGCACCCCCGAACCCGGGTGGAACACTGAAGCTTTCTTT
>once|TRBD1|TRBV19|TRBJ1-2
CASSPGTGNYGYTF
TGTGCCAGTAGTCCTGGGACAGGGAACTATGGCTACACCTTC
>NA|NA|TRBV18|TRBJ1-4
CASSTLQASNEKLFF
TGTGCCAGCTCAACCCTACAGGCCTCTAATGAAAAACTGTTTTTT
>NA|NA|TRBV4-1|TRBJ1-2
CASSHSLTAAGYGYTF
TGCGCCAGCAGCCATAGCTTGACCGCAGCGGGCTATGGCTACACCTTC
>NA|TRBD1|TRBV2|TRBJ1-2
CASRTGRVGYGYTF
TGTGCCAGTAGGACAGGCCGAGTGGGCTATGGCTACACCTTC
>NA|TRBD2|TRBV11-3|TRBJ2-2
CASSFQGTSGELFF
TGTGCCAGCAGCTTTCAGGGGACTAGCGGGGAGCTGTTTTTT
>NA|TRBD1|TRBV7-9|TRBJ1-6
CASSSGQGGSPLHF
TGTGCCAGCAGCTCTGGACAGGGGGGATCACCCCTCCACTTT
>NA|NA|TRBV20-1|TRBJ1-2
CSAPLDYGYTF
TGCAGTGCTCCCTTAGACTATGGCTACACCTTC
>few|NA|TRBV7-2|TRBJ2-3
CASSLGYTDTQYF
TGTGCCAGCAGCTTAGGTTACACAGATACGCAGTATTTT
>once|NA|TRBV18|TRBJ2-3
CASSPYGTDTQYF
TGTGCCAGCTCACCCTATGGCACAGATACGCAGTATTTT
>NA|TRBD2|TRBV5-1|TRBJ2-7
CASSSGPGGYEQYF
TGCGCCAGCAGCTCGGGACCGGGGGGTTACGAGCAGTACTTC
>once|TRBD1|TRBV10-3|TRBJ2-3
CAISAVGRQGSTDTQYF
TGTGCCATCAGTGCCGTGGGGAGACAGGGCTCCACAGATACGCAGTATTTT
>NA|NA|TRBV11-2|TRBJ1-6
CASSLARVGNSPLHF
TGTGCCAGCAGCTTAGCGAGGGTGGGAAATTCACCCCTCCACTTT
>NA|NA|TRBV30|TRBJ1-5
CAWSVQNNQPQHF
TGTGCCTGGAGTGTACAGAACAATCAGCCCCAGCATTTT
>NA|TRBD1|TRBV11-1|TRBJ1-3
CASSAGTVSGNTIYF
TGTGCCAGCAGCGCCGGGACAGTCTCTGGAAACACCATATATTTT
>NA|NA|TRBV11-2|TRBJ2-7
CASTPGQFSYEQYF
TGTGCCAGCACCCCCGGACAGTTTTCCTACGAGCAGTACTTC
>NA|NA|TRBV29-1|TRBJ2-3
CSVALSTDHTQYF
TGCAGCGTTGCCCTTTCGACTGATCATACGCAGTATTTT
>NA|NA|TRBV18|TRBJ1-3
CASSPTSGDPSGNTIYF
TGTGCCAGCTCACCCACGTCAGGGGACCCCTCTGGAAACACCATATATTTT
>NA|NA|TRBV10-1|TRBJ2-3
CASSVGATIGTDTQYF
TGCGCCAGCAGCGTTGGGGCGACGATAGGCACAGATACGCAGTATTTT
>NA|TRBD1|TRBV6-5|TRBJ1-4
CASAGQGGNEKLFF
TGTGCCAGCGCTGGACAGGGGGGAAATGAAAAACTGTTTTTT
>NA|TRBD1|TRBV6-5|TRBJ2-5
CASSQQGAETQYF
TGTGCCAGCAGTCAACAGGGGGCAGAGACCCAGTACTTC
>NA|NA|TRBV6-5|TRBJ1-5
CASSSSDILRPQHF
TGTGCCAGCAGTTCCTCGGACATACTTAGACCCCAGCATTTT
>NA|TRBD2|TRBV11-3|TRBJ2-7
CASSLGGSEQYF
TGTGCCAGCAGCTTAGGCGGGAGCGAGCAGTACTTC
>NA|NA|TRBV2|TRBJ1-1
CASSADTLNTEAFF
TGTGCCAGCAGTGCGGACACTTTGAACACTGAAGCTTTCTTT
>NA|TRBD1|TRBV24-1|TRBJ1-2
CAIGGTGGGYGYTF
TGTGCCATCGGGGGGACAGGGGGCGGCTATGGCTACACCTTC
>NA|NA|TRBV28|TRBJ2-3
CASSLSAGGTGDTQYF
TGTGCCAGCAGTTTATCGGCGGGGGGGACAGGAGATACGCAGTATTTT
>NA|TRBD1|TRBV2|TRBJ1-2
CASRPGTGSSNYGYTF
TGTGCCAGCAGGCCCGGGACAGGTAGCTCTAACTATGGCTACACCTTC
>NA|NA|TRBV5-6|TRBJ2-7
CASSLGLLSYEQYF
TGTGCCAGCAGCTTGGGGCTTCTCTCCTACGAGCAGTACTTC
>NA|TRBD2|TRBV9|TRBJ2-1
CASSPAGGGNEQFF
TGTGCCAGCAGCCCCGCCGGGGGGGGTAATGAGCAGTTCTTC
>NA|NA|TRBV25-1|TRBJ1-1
CAKTRGAYGNTEAFF
TGTGCCAAGACTCGGGGGGCCTACGGGAACACTGAAGCTTTCTTT
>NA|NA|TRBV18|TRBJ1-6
CASSPETDYNSPLHF
TGTGCCAGCTCACCCGAGACAGACTATAATTCACCCCTCCACTTT
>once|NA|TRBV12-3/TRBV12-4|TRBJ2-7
CASSLWRYEQYF
TGTGCCAGCAGTTTATGGCGGTACGAGCAGTACTTC
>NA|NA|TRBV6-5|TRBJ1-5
CASSYSAGLNQPQHF
TGTGCCAGCAGTTACTCAGCAGGGCTGAATCAGCCCCAGCATTTT
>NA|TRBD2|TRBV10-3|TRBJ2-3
CAISRLAGDTDTQYF
TGTGCCATCAGTCGACTAGCGGGAGATACAGATACGCAGTATTTT
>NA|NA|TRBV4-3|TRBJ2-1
CASSQGGKSYEQFF
TGCGCCAGCAGCCAAGGCGGGAAGAGTTACGAGCAGTTCTTC
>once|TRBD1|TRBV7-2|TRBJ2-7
CASSLVAGGSYEQYF
TGTGCCAGCAGCTTAGTGGCAGGGGGTTCCTACGAGCAGTACTTC
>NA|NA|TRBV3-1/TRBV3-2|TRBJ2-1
CASSLAKSAYNEQFF
TGTGCCAGCAGTCTAGCGAAATCGGCCTACAATGAGCAGTTCTTC
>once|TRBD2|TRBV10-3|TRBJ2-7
CAIFSGSGAYEQYF
TGTGCCATCTTCAGCGGGAGTGGGGCCTACGAGCAGTACTTC
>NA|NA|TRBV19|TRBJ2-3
CASSQRFTDTQYF
TGTGCCAGTTCCCAGCGGTTCACAGATACGCAGTATTTT
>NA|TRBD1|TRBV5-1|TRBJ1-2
CASSLTGVDYGYTF
TGCGCCAGCAGCCTTACAGGGGTTGACTATGGCTACACCTTC
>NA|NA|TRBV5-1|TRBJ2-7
CASSLNDSGEQYF
TGCGCCAGCAGCTTGAATGACAGCGGGGAGCAGTACTTC
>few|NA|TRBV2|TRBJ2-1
CASSVVGGISYNEQFF
TGTGCCAGCAGTGTGGTAGGCGGGATCTCCTACAATGAGCAGTTCTTC
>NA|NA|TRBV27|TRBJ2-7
CASSLKVGGREQYF
TGTGCCAGCAGTTTAAAGGTCGGAGGGCGCGAGCAGTACTTC